This TCR beta chain was identified during a study of T cell responses to AZD1222 COVID-19 vaccine. Profiled with immunoSEQ multiplex PCR; TCRdb holds only in-frame clones, not every one. The sample holds around 150,000 clones, roughly 94% seen once. The CDR3 totals 17 residues. V gave up 4 bases and J gave up 2 bases; unmatched junction bases: 8. Germline V lookup: CDR1 WSHSY, CDR2 SAAADI. The V and J genes are TRBV10-2 and TRBJ1-4; 9 positions match TRBD1. The sequences come from peripheral blood, collected on day 0 of AZD1222 vaccination. The clonotype comes from an adult in good health. As DNA, the CDR3 is TGCGCCAGCAGTGGCGGGACAGGGATTTCCACTAATGAAAAACTGTTTTTT. This encodes CASSGGTGISTNEKLFF.